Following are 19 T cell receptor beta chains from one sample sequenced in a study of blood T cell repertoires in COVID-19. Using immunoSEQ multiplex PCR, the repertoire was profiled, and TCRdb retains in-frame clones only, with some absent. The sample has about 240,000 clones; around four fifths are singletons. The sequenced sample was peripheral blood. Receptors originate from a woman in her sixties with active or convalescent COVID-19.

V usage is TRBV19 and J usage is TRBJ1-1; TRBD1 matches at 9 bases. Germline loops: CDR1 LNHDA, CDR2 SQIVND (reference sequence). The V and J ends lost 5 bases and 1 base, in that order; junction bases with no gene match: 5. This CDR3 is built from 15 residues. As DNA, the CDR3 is TGTGCCAGTAGTTCACCGGACAGGGGGAACACTGAAGCTTTCTTT. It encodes CASSSPDRGNTEAFF.

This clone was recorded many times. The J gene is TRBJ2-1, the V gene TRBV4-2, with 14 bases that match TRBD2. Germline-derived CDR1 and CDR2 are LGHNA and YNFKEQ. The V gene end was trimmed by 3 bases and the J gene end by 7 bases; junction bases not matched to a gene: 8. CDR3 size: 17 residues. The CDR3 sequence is CASSHPGTSGGRNEQFF. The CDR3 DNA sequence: TGTGCCAGCAGCCATCCCGGGACTAGCGGGGGCCGGAATGAGCAGTTCTTC.

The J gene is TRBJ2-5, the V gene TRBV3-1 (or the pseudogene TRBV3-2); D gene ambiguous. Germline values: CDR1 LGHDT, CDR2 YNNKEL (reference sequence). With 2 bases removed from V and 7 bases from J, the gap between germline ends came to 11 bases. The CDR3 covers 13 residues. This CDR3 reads CASSQTRSGTQYF. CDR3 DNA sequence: TGTGCCAGCAGCCAAACGCGTTCGGGGACCCAGTACTTC.

As DNA, the CDR3 is TGCAGTGCTAGCGTCCGGGACGAGCAGTACTTC. Translating it yields CSASVRDEQYF. The chain joins TRBV20-1 to TRBJ2-7; D unclear. Trimming left V 3 bases short and J 5 bases short, with 8 bases between. The CDR3 has 11 residues. The germline CDR1 and CDR2 sequences are DFQATT and SNEGSKA (reference sequence).

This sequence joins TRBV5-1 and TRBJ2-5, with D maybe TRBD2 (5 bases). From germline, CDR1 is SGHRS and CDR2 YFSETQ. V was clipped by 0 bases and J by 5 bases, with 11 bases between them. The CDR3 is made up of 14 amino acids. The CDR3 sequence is CASSLEGRGETQYF. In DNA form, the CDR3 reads TGCGCCAGCAGCTTGGAAGGGCGCGGGGAGACCCAGTACTTC.

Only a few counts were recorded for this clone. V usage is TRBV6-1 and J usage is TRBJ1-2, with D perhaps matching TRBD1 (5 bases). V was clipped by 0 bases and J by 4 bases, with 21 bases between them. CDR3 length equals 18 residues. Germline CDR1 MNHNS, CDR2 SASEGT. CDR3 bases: TGTGCCAGCAGTGAAGCAGGGGTGGTCCGGACCGCGCCCTATGGCTACACCTTC. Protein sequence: CASSEAGVVRTAPYGYTF.

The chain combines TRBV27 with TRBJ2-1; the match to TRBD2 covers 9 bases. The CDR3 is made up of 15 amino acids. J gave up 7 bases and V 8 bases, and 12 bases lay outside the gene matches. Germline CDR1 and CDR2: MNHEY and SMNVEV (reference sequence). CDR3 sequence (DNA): TGTGCCAGCGCCCCTTGGGGGCGGGGGGGTAATGAGCAGTTCTTC. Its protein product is CASAPWGRGGNEQFF.

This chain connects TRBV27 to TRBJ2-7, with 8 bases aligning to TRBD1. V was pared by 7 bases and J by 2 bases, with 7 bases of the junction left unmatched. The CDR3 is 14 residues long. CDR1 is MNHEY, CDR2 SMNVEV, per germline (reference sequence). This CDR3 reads CASMMAGGTYEQYF. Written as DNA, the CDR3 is TGTGCCAGCATGATGGCAGGGGGCACCTACGAGCAGTACTTC.

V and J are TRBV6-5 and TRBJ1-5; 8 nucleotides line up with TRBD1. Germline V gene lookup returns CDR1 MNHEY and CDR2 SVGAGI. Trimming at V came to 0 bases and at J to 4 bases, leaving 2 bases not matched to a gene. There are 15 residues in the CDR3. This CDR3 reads CASSYSRQGNQPQHF. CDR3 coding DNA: TGTGCCAGCAGTTACTCGAGACAGGGGAATCAGCCCCAGCATTTT.

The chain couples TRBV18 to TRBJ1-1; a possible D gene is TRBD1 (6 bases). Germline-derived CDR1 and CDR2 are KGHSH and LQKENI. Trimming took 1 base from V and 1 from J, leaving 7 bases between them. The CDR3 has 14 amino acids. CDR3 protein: CASSPQDRNTEAFF. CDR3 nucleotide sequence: TGTGCCAGCTCACCACAGGACAGGAACACTGAAGCTTTCTTT.

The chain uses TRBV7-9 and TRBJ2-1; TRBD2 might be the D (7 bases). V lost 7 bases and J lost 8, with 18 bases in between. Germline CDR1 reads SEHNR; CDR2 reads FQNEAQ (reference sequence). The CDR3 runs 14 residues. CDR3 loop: CASISGGALDEQFF. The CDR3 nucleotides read TGTGCCAGCATATCGGGGGGCGCCCTAGATGAGCAGTTCTTC.

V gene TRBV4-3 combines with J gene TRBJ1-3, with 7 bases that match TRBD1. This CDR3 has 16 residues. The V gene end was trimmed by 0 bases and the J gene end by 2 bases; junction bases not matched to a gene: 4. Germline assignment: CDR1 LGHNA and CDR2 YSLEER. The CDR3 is CASSQDPTGAGNTIYF. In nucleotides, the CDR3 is TGCGCCAGCAGCCAAGATCCTACAGGGGCTGGAAACACCATATATTTT.

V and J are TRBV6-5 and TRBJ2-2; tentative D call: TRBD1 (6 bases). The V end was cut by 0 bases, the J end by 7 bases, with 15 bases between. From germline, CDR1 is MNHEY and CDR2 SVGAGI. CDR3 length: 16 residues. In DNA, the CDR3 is TGTGCCAGCAGTTACTCAGACAGGCCTCCGTACGGGGAGCTGTTTTTT. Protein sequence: CASSYSDRPPYGELFF.

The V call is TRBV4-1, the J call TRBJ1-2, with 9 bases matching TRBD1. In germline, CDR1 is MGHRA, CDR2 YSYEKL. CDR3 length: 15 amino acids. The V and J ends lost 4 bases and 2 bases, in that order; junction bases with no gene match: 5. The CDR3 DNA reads TGCGCCAGCAGCCTAGGGGACAGGGTAAACTATGGCTACACCTTC. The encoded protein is CASSLGDRVNYGYTF.

CDR3 region: CASSPAVLSSDTQYF. Here the CDR3 DNA reads TGTGCCAGCAGCCCCGCAGTCCTCAGTTCAGATACGCAGTATTTT. The gene calls are TRBV3-1 (or the pseudogene TRBV3-2) and TRBJ2-3; no reliable D call. CDR3 length equals 15 residues. The ends were cut back, 4 bases at V and 4 bases at J, with 15 bases in the middle. Germline V gene sequence: CDR1 LGHDT, CDR2 YNNKEL (reference sequence).

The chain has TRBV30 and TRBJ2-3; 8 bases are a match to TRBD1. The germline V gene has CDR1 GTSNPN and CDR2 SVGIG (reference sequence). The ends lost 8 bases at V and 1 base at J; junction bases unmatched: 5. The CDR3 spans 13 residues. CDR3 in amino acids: CAGQGYGTDTQYF. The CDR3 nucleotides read TGTGCCGGACAGGGTTATGGCACAGATACGCAGTATTTT.

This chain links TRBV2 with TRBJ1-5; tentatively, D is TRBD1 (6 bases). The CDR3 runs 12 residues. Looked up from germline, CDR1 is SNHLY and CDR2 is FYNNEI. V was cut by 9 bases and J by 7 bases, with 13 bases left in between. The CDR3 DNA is TGTGCCAGTACAGGGTCCTCCCAGCCCCAGCATTTT. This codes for CASTGSSQPQHF.

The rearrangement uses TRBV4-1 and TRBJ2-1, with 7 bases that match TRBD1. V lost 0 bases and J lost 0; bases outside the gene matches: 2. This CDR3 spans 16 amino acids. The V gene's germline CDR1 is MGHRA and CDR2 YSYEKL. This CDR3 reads CASSQDPGGSYNEQFF. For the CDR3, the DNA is TGCGCCAGCAGCCAAGATCCAGGGGGCTCCTACAATGAGCAGTTCTTC.

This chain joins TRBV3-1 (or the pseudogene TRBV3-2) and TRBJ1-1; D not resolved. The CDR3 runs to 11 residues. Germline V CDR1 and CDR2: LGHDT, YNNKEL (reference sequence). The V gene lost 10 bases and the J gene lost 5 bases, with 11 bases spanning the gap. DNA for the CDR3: TGTGCCACGAGAGGAGGGACTGAAGCTTTCTTT. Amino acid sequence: CATRGGTEAFF.